Listed below are T cell receptor beta chains from one sample, sequenced in a study of radiotherapy plus CTLA-4 blockade in lung cancer. Some clones are missing from TCRdb's copy, which holds only in-frame ones; the method was immunoSEQ multiplex PCR. Of 55,000 to 65,000 clones in the sample, around 69% are singletons; the top ten hold around 2.8%. Sample: peripheral blood, taken from a patient treated with radiotherapy plus ipilimumab. These receptors originate from a human donor with non-small cell lung cancer who had a complete response to radiotherapy plus ipilimumab. The CDR3 runs from the conserved cysteine through the conserved F or W. A D gene is named only where the DNA matches it firmly. Size values are once, few and many counts, or a class for expanded clones, and some rows have none.

abundance | j_gene | v_gene | d_gene | CDR3nt | CDR3aa
few | TRBJ1-6 | TRBV4-3 | NA | TGCGCCAGCAGCCAAGATAGAACTTCACTCGGTAATTCACCCCTCCACTTT | CASSQDRTSLGNSPLHF
few | TRBJ1-1 | TRBV7-9 | NA | TGTGCCAGCAGCCAAAATGGAGTGAACACTGAAGCTTTCTTT | CASSQNGVNTEAFF
NA | TRBJ2-7 | TRBV18 | TRBD1 | TGTGCCAGCTCGTCTCCGGGACAGGGTGCCTACGAGCAGTACTTC | CASSSPGQGAYEQYF
few | TRBJ2-1 | TRBV7-8 | TRBD2 | TGTGCCAGCAGCGTAAGCGGGAGCAGCTCCTACAATGAGCAGTTCTTC | CASSVSGSSSYNEQFF
once | TRBJ1-2 | TRBV27 | NA | TGTGCCAGCAGTTTGCTAGGGGCAGAGGGCTACACCTTC | CASSLLGAEGYTF
NA | TRBJ1-6 | TRBV6-5 | NA | TGTGCCAGCAGTTACGGTGTCGAGGATTGGAATTCACCCCTCCACTTT | CASSYGVEDWNSPLHF
NA | TRBJ1-1 | TRBV6-5 | NA | TGTGCCAGCAGTTACTCCCCTCCCGCGGAGAACACTGAAGCTTTCTTT | CASSYSPPAENTEAFF
NA | TRBJ1-5 | TRBV30 | NA | TGTGCCTGGAGTATGAGGGGCAATCAGCCCCAGCATTTT | CAWSMRGNQPQHF
NA | TRBJ2-3 | TRBV6-5 | NA | TGTGCCAGCAGTTACGCCGGGACTAGCACAGATACGCAGTATTTT | CASSYAGTSTDTQYF
NA | TRBJ1-1 | TRBV7-2 | NA | TGTGCCAGCAGCTTATCCTCCACAGGTGTGAACACTGAAGCTTTCTTT | CASSLSSTGVNTEAFF
NA | TRBJ2-7 | TRBV27 | TRBD2 | TGTGCCAGCAGTTTACAGAGGTTAGGGCGGGGACTAGCGAGCTACGAGCAGTACTTC | CASSLQRLGRGLASYEQYF
NA | TRBJ1-5 | TRBV7-9 | TRBD1 | TGTGCCAGCAGCTTAGTTGGACAGGAGGTTTATAGCAATCAGCCCCAGCATTTT | CASSLVGQEVYSNQPQHF
NA | TRBJ2-7 | TRBV27 | NA | TGTGCCAGCAGTTTAGTGACCGGGAGCTTGGGCGAGCAGTACTTC | CASSLVTGSLGEQYF
NA | TRBJ1-1 | TRBV9 | TRBD1 | TGTGCCAGCAGCCCACCGGGACAGAGCATAAGGACTGAAGCTTTCTTT | CASSPPGQSIRTEAFF
NA | TRBJ2-3 | TRBV19 | NA | TGTGCCAGTAGCCCCTCCCTGCGGGAAATCACAGATACGCAGTATTTT | CASSPSLREITDTQYF
NA | TRBJ1-1 | TRBV7-7 | TRBD1 | TGTGCCAGCAGTAGGTACCGGGACAGAAAAACCCTTGAAGCTTTCTTT | CASSRYRDRKTLEAFF
NA | TRBJ1-4 | TRBV2 | NA | TGTGCCAGCAACACAATCCAGGGCTATGAAAAACTGTTTTTT | CASNTIQGYEKLFF
NA | TRBJ2-3 | TRBV27 | TRBD1 | TGTGCCAGCGGCCCGGGACAGGTTAACACAGATACGCAGTATTTT | CASGPGQVNTDTQYF
NA | TRBJ2-5 | TRBV19 | NA | TGTGCCAGTAGTATACGGGCGTCGGGGGAGACCCAGTACTTC | CASSIRASGETQYF
NA | TRBJ2-3 | TRBV15 | TRBD1 | TGTGCCACCAGCCGAGCAGGGGGTCACACAGATACGCAGTATTTT | CATSRAGGHTDTQYF
NA | TRBJ1-2 | TRBV7-9 | NA | TGTGCCAGCAGCTTAGAACTTTCCTATGGCTACACCTTC | CASSLELSYGYTF
NA | TRBJ2-7 | TRBV18 | TRBD2 | TGTGCCAGCTCACCATTAACCGGGACTAGCACCCACGAGCAGTACTTC | CASSPLTGTSTHEQYF
NA | TRBJ2-6 | TRBV5-1 | NA | TGCGCCAGCAGCTTGCAAGCCGGGGCCAACGTCCTGACTTTC | CASSLQAGANVLTF
NA | TRBJ2-2 | TRBV18 | NA | TGTGCCAGCTCACCACGGGGGGTATCGACCGGGGAGCTGTTTTTT | CASSPRGVSTGELFF
NA | TRBJ1-5 | TRBV19 | NA | TGTGCCAGTAGTCAGCAGGGGCTTGGTAGCAATCAGCCCCAGCATTTT | CASSQQGLGSNQPQHF
NA | TRBJ2-7 | TRBV30 | NA | TGTGCCTGGCAAACTGGGCTCGGTCCCTACGAGCAGTACTTC | CAWQTGLGPYEQYF
NA | TRBJ1-3 | TRBV7-9 | NA | TGTGCCAGCAGCTTACGGGGGGCTGGAAACACCATATATTTT | CASSLRGAGNTIYF
NA | TRBJ2-1 | TRBV9 | NA | TGTGCCAGCAGCGACGGAAGTCTAGCGAGCGACAATGAGCAGTTCTTC | CASSDGSLASDNEQFF
NA | TRBJ1-6 | TRBV19 | TRBD1 | TGTGCCAGTAGTATCTCGGGACAGGGAAGTTCACCCCTCCACTTT | CASSISGQGSSPLHF
NA | TRBJ1-1 | TRBV28 | TRBD1 | TGTGCCAGCAGCTATGGGGACAGGGGGTCCGCTGAAGCTTTCTTT | CASSYGDRGSAEAFF
NA | TRBJ2-7 | TRBV30 | TRBD2 | TGTGCCTGGAGTGTAGGAGGGACTAACTGGGAGCAGTACTTC | CAWSVGGTNWEQYF
NA | TRBJ2-7 | TRBV19 | TRBD2 | TGTGCCAGTAGTTTAAGGAGCCAGGTAGCGGGTTACGAGCAGTACTTC | CASSLRSQVAGYEQYF
NA | TRBJ2-1 | TRBV30 | TRBD1 | TGTGCCTGGAGTGAAGACAGGGGCGCGGGCAATGAGCAGTTCTTC | CAWSEDRGAGNEQFF
NA | TRBJ2-2 | TRBV7-9 | TRBD1 | TGTGCCGAACGAAAATCTTATCTTGACAGGGGAGCCGGGGAGCTGTTTTTT | CAERKSYLDRGAGELFF
NA | TRBJ1-5 | TRBV4-3 | TRBD1 | TGCGCCAGCAGCCAAGAAGGGGGCCATCAGCCCCAGCATTTT | CASSQEGGHQPQHF
few | TRBJ1-6 | TRBV28 | NA | TGTGCCAGCAGTGACCCGGGACAACCCCTCCACTTT | CASSDPGQPLHF
NA | TRBJ2-7 | TRBV6-6 | NA | TGTGCCAGCAGTTACTCCGGCAGGTTTTCCTACGAGCAGTACTTC | CASSYSGRFSYEQYF
NA | TRBJ2-1 | TRBV5-1 | TRBD2 | TGCGCCAGCAGCCCACGGACTAGCGGGAATCCCAATGAGCAGTTCTTC | CASSPRTSGNPNEQFF
NA | TRBJ2-5 | TRBV7-2 | TRBD1 | TGTGCCAGCAGCTTAGGACAGGGCTACCAAGAGACCCAGTACTTC | CASSLGQGYQETQYF
NA | TRBJ1-5 | TRBV28 | TRBD1 | TGTGCCAGCTACCACAGGGGGACGCAGCCCCAGCATTTT | CASYHRGTQPQHF
NA | TRBJ2-1 | TRBV7-6 | TRBD2 | TGTGCCAGCAGCTTAGAGGGAGGGACTAGCGGGAGTCTGCATGAGCAGTTCTTC | CASSLEGGTSGSLHEQFF
NA | TRBJ2-1 | TRBV5-4 | TRBD2 | TGTGCCAGCAGCTTACTAGCGGGGGGGCTCAGAGAGCAGTTCTTC | CASSLLAGGLREQFF
NA | TRBJ2-7 | TRBV27 | TRBD1 | TGTGCCAGCAGTTTAACCCCGACAGGGGGCCACGAGCAGTACTTC | CASSLTPTGGHEQYF
NA | TRBJ2-5 | TRBV5-1 | TRBD1 | TGCGCCAGCAGCGAGGGACAGACTATACAAGAGACCCAGTACTTC | CASSEGQTIQETQYF
once | TRBJ1-2 | TRBV19 | NA | TGTGCCAGTAGTAGGTCCGAGAACTATGGCTACACCTTC | CASSRSENYGYTF
NA | TRBJ2-7 | TRBV11-2 | TRBD1 | TGTGCCAGCAGCTTAACCGGGACAGGGGGTTTCCGCGAGCAGTACTTC | CASSLTGTGGFREQYF
NA | TRBJ2-1 | TRBV6-6 | NA | TGTGCCAGCAGTTACTCCCAGGGAGAGCAGTTCTTC | CASSYSQGEQFF
NA | TRBJ1-3 | TRBV6-5 | TRBD1 | TGTGCCAGCTCCGACAGGGGGAATCCTGGAAACACCATATATTTT | CASSDRGNPGNTIYF
NA | TRBJ2-2 | TRBV6-1 | TRBD2 | TGTGCCAGCAGTGAACGAGCGGGAGGATACTCCGGGGAGCTGTTTTTT | CASSERAGGYSGELFF
NA | TRBJ1-1 | TRBV2 | NA | TGTGCCAGCAGTGTCCCGCAGGGGTTGGCTTTCTTT | CASSVPQGLAFF
NA | TRBJ2-3 | TRBV7-6 | TRBD2 | TGTGCCAGCAGCTTAGGGGGGGGGACCGTAAAATACACAGATACGCAGTATTTT | CASSLGGGTVKYTDTQYF
NA | TRBJ1-2 | TRBV7-8 | NA | TGTGCCAGCAGCCCGCCGGACAGTCTTCCTAACTATGGCTACACCTTC | CASSPPDSLPNYGYTF
NA | TRBJ1-4 | TRBV7-9 | TRBD1 | TGTGCCAGCAGGCCAACAGGGGTGGGAAATGAAAAACTGTTTTTT | CASRPTGVGNEKLFF
NA | TRBJ1-2 | TRBV25-1 | NA | TGTGCCAGCAGTGACTATGCCCTAGGACGGGATGGTTGGGGCTACACCTTC | CASSDYALGRDGWGYTF
NA | TRBJ2-7 | TRBV11-2 | TRBD1 | TGTGCCAGCAGCCCGGACAGGGGCTCCCTCTACGAGCAGTACTTC | CASSPDRGSLYEQYF
NA | TRBJ1-2 | TRBV6-6 | NA | TGTGCCAGCAGGGGGGGGTACAGGGATTCTTCTGGCTACACCTTC | CASRGGYRDSSGYTF
NA | TRBJ1-2 | TRBV5-6 | NA | TGTGCCAGCAGCCTTACAAGACTCAGGGTGTATGGCTACACCTTC | CASSLTRLRVYGYTF
NA | TRBJ2-6 | TRBV28 | NA | TGTGCCAGCAGTTTAAGGGGTTACGGGGCCAACGTCCTGACTTTC | CASSLRGYGANVLTF